This TCR beta chain was found in a study of blood T cell repertoires in COVID-19. At the level of the study: Sites in the United States, Italy and Spain provided acute and convalescent COVID-19 samples. T cells, B-cell-depleted T cells, or PBMCs provided the cDNA or gDNA that served as material.

Authors' processing steps: Amplifying reference gene primers gave estimates of nucleated cell counts. Profiling relied on immunoSEQ multiplex PCR, and the TCRdb table lists in-frame clones only, not all of them. V, J and clone size were drawn from that table, and D and trimming were deduced from the DNA. The data contain 95,000 to 110,000 clones, 90% to 95% of them seen just once; the ten biggest clones take up less than 1.5%. This sequence was found in a woman under 40 with acute or convalescent COVID-19. Material: peripheral blood.

This chain's CDR3 is CAIRQGDSPLHF. The CDR3 DNA reads as TGTGCCATTAGACAGGGTGATTCACCCCTCCACTTT. The chain carries TRBV10-3 and TRBJ1-6; 7 nucleotides agree with TRBD1. The CDR3 runs to 12 residues. Germline loops: CDR1 ENHRY, CDR2 SYGVKD. The V and J ends lost 9 bases and 8 bases, in that order; junction bases with no gene match: 4.